The table lists the clone carrying this TCR beta chain with a few counts. Antigen specificity is unknown. TCRdb's copy holds only in-frame clones and misses some; the assay was immunoSEQ multiplex PCR. The table shows tens of thousands of clones, with roughly nine tenths occurring only once. This sample was taken from a study of T cells in localized non-small cell lung cancer. General observations from the study: Prolonged overall survival went with higher T cell density in the blood. Compared with tumor, uninvolved adjacent lung displayed greater T cell clonality, ranking highest overall. A median of roughly 50 of the top 100 tumor clones appeared in adjacent lung, which was paired and uninvolved. Sequencing, confined to only one tumor region, leaves heterogeneity possible.

The CDR3 sequence is 15 residues long. The ends lost 0 bases at V and 2 bases at J; junction bases unmatched: 1. The germline CDR1 and CDR2 sequences are MNHEY and SVGAGI. This specimen consisted of peripheral blood, obtained before any cancer treatment. The chain uses TRBV6-5 and TRBJ1-1; TRBD1 aligns across 9 bases. This TCR was recovered from a woman aged 35 to 70 with stage I lung adenocarcinoma. The CDR3 nucleotides read TGTGCCAGCAGTTACTCGGGACAGGGAAACACTGAAGCTTTCTTT. Protein: CASSYSGQGNTEAFF.